One sample yielded the 26 T cell receptor beta chains listed below, sequenced in a study of Ad26.COV2.S vaccination and SARS-CoV-2 variants. Noted treatment: about 20 received Ad26.COV2.S at low or high dose, single or two shots; about 5 received placebo; per-sample allocation not given. Sampling occurred on day 63 after the first vaccine or placebo injection. Only in-frame clones appear in the TCRdb table, and some are missing; sequencing was by immunoSEQ multiplex PCR. The repertoire includes 350,000 to 450,000 clones, about nine tenths of them detected once, and more than 3% sits in the top ten. The material sequenced was peripheral blood, taken in a trial of Ad26.COV2.S vaccine versus placebo. The receptors were sampled from a person between 18 and 59 years old who received the Ad26.COV2.S COVID-19 vaccine or a placebo.

The V call is TRBV6-2 or TRBV6-3, the J call TRBJ2-1; D is ambiguous. The CDR3 sequence is 11 residues long. Trimming removed 6 bases from V and 4 bases from J, with 4 bases in between. Germline V gene data show CDR1 as MNHEY and CDR2 as SVGEGT. Here the CDR3 reads CASSPYNEQFF. The CDR3 region has the DNA TGTGCCAGCAGCCCGTACAATGAGCAGTTCTTC.

The rearrangement joins TRBV7-2 to TRBJ2-7; 8 nucleotides match TRBD2. CDR1 SGHTA and CDR2 FQGNSA come from the germline V gene. This CDR3 contains 14 residues. J lost 6 bases, V lost 3 bases, and 7 bases had no gene match. The CDR3 region has the DNA TGTGCCAGCAGCTTTTTCGGGGGGGACCTCGAGCAGTACTTC. Its translation is CASSFFGGDLEQYF. The full variable domain, its missing parts supplied by reference TRBV7-2 and TRBJ2-7, is GAGVSQSPSNKVTEKGKDVELRCDPISGHTALYWYRQSLGQGLEFLIYFQGNSAPDKSGLPSDRFSAERTGGSVSTLTIQRTQQEDSAVYLCASSFFGGDLEQYFGPGTRLTVT.

The V and J genes are TRBV9 and TRBJ1-1; a weak D match, TRBD1 (5 bases). Trimming stripped 4 bases from V and 1 base from J, with 11 bases between. This CDR3 has 14 residues. The V gene's germline CDR1 is SGDLS and CDR2 YYNGEE. The CDR3 DNA sequence: TGTGCCAGCAGCATGGGACGGCCGAACACTGAAGCTTTCTTT. Translated, it gives CASSMGRPNTEAFF.

The chain is built from TRBV30 and TRBJ1-6; the D gene is possibly TRBD1 (5 bases). The CDR3 extends over 16 amino acids. Germline V gene lookup returns CDR1 GTSNPN and CDR2 SVGIG (reference sequence). V dropped 1 base and J dropped 2 bases, with 12 bases sitting between them. In DNA form, the CDR3 reads TGTGCCTGGAGTGACGGGGGAATAACCTATAATTCACCCCTCCACTTT. This encodes CAWSDGGITYNSPLHF.

CDR3 sequence: CASSDTRGINTEAFF. As DNA, the CDR3 is TGTGCCAGCAGTGATACCCGGGGCATAAACACTGAAGCTTTCTTT. The rearrangement uses TRBV25-1 and TRBJ1-1; the D gene is possibly TRBD1 (5 bases). The germline V and J ends were trimmed by 3 bases and 2 bases, with 13 bases remaining between them. This CDR3 comprises 15 residues. Germline CDR1 is MGHDK and CDR2 is SYGVNS.

This rearrangement joins TRBV14 to TRBJ2-1, with D hard to call. The germline CDR1 and CDR2 sequences are SGHDN and FVKESK. The CDR3 covers 16 residues. Trimming left V 1 base short and J 3 bases short, with 13 bases between. The CDR3 DNA sequence: TGTGCCAGCAGCCAAGGGGGTCGGGTCTACTACAATGAGCAGTTCTTC. Amino acids: CASSQGGRVYYNEQFF.

This chain joins TRBV7-2 and TRBJ1-4; D uncertain. The germline V gene has CDR1 SGHTA and CDR2 FQGNSA. Between the trimmed V and J ends, which lost 4 bases and 2 bases, there was a span of 5 bases. This CDR3 is 13 amino acids long. CDR3 protein: CASSWSTNEKLFF. The CDR3 nucleotides are TGTGCCAGCAGCTGGTCCACTAATGAAAAACTGTTTTTT.

This clone was seen only a few times. The rearrangement uses TRBV5-1 and TRBJ2-7; no firm D call. The CDR3 is 16 residues long. V dropped 0 bases and J dropped 1 base, with 14 bases sitting between them. The germline CDR1 and CDR2 sequences are SGHRS and YFSETQ. DNA for the CDR3: TGCGCCAGCAGCTTGGGAGCCAAGGACGGATCCTACGAGCAGTACTTC. As protein: CASSLGAKDGSYEQYF.

J is TRBJ2-3 and V is TRBV2; perhaps TRBD2 as D (6 bases). There are 15 residues in the CDR3. Trimming shortened V by 5 bases and J by 6 bases, and 18 bases separated the two germline ends. In germline, CDR1 is SNHLY, CDR2 FYNNEI. CDR3 region: CASSTTLPGTDTQYF. The CDR3 nucleotides are TGTGCCAGCAGTACAACACTACCAGGGACTGATACGCAGTATTTT.

The chain has TRBV7-3 and TRBJ2-5, with D uncertain. CDR1 SGHTA and CDR2 FQGTGA come from the germline V gene. V lost 6 bases to trimming and J lost 9 bases, with 14 bases between them. The CDR3 spans 12 residues. The CDR3 DNA reads TGTGCCAGCAGTCAGAACCCAGGCGCCCAGTACTTC. This sequence encodes CASSQNPGAQYF.

This chain links TRBV4-1 with TRBJ2-5; the match to TRBD2 covers 9 bases. Germline CDR1 is MGHRA and CDR2 is YSYEKL. Losses at the gene ends were 3 bases for V and 2 bases for J; bases not matched to a gene: 4. The CDR3 runs 15 residues. As DNA, the CDR3 is TGCGCCAGCAGCCATGGCGGGGGGGGACAAGAGACCCAGTACTTC. Translated: CASSHGGGGQETQYF.

The chain links TRBV18 to TRBJ1-4; 7 bases agree with TRBD1. The CDR3 totals 15 residues. In germline, CDR1 is KGHSH, CDR2 LQKENI. J was trimmed by 5 bases and V by 1 base; bases with no gene match: 4. This CDR3 is CASSPRGTENEKLFF. The CDR3 nucleotides are TGTGCCAGCTCACCACGAGGGACAGAGAATGAAAAACTGTTTTTT.

This chain joins TRBV30 and TRBJ1-2; the D gene is possibly TRBD1 (5 bases). CDR1 and CDR2 (germline): GTSNPN, SVGIG (reference sequence). The V end lost 4 bases, the J end lost 2 bases, and 8 bases lay between the germline ends. The CDR3 is made up of 12 amino acids. The CDR3 spells CAWTGDNYGYTF. CDR3 DNA: TGTGCCTGGACTGGGGACAACTATGGCTACACCTTC.

The chain carries TRBV5-5 and TRBJ2-7; TRBD2 might be the D (5 bases). This CDR3 has 14 amino acids. Trimming removed 4 bases at V and 2 bases at J, with 13 bases between. The germline V gene has CDR1 SGHKS and CDR2 YYEKEE (reference sequence). As DNA, the CDR3 is TGTGCCAGCAGCGCGAGCGGCGGTCCCTACGAGCAGTACTTC. Its protein product is CASSASGGPYEQYF.

This chain links TRBV27 with TRBJ2-1; 8 bases match TRBD2. The V gene's germline CDR1 is MNHEY and CDR2 SMNVEV (reference sequence). Trimming removed 4 bases from V and 1 base from J; junction bases left unmatched: 6. The CDR3 runs 16 residues. CDR3 loop: CASSSPGGESYNEQFF. CDR3 coding DNA: TGTGCCAGCAGTTCCCCCGGGGGGGAGTCCTACAATGAGCAGTTCTTC.

V usage is TRBV4-1 and J usage is TRBJ2-5; possibly TRBD1 or TRBD2 for D (5 bases each). The V gene lost 2 bases and the J gene lost 5 bases, with 12 bases spanning the gap. The length of the CDR3 is 14 residues. Per the germline V gene, CDR1 is MGHRA and CDR2 is YSYEKL. CDR3 loop: CASSQIGAEETQYF. The DNA of the CDR3 is TGCGCCAGCAGCCAAATCGGGGCTGAGGAGACCCAGTACTTC.

CDR3 loop: CASSLASGDTEAFF. CDR3 in DNA: TGTGCCAGCAGCTTAGCGAGCGGGGACACTGAAGCTTTCTTT. The V call is TRBV7-8, the J call TRBJ1-1; D is uncertain. The V and J ends lost 0 bases and 3 bases respectively, with 8 bases between them. The CDR3 totals 14 residues. From germline, CDR1 is SGHVS and CDR2 FQNEAQ.

The rearrangement joins TRBV6-6 to TRBJ1-1; D call uncertain. V was cut by 2 bases and J by 4 bases, with 11 bases left in between. CDR3 length: 14 amino acids. CDR1 MNHNY and CDR2 SVGAGI come from the germline V gene (reference sequence). This chain's CDR3 is CASSYQDVGTEAFF. For the CDR3, the DNA is TGTGCCAGCAGTTACCAGGATGTAGGCACTGAAGCTTTCTTT.

CDR3 nucleotide sequence: TGTGCCAGCAGCTTCCTAGGCGATTCACCCCTCCACTTT. Protein: CASSFLGDSPLHF. This chain links TRBV5-4 with TRBJ1-6; D uncertain. CDR1 and CDR2 from the germline V gene are SGHNT and YYREEE (reference sequence). The CDR3 covers 13 residues. The V and J ends lost 2 bases and 8 bases respectively, with 8 bases between them.

The V and J genes are TRBV12-5 and TRBJ2-5, with 7 bases lining up with TRBD1. Germline V CDR1 and CDR2: LGHNT, FRNRAP. Losses at the gene ends were 1 base for V and 3 bases for J; bases not matched to a gene: 2. The CDR3 sequence is 14 residues long. Written as DNA, the CDR3 is TGTGCTAGTGGTTTGGGGGACAGCGAAGAGACCCAGTACTTC. The encoded protein is CASGLGDSEETQYF.

This rearrangement joins TRBV5-4 to TRBJ2-5, with a possible D match to TRBD2 (7 bases). Trimming took 0 bases from V and 5 from J, leaving 11 bases between them. This CDR3 region has 14 residues. Germline assignment: CDR1 SGHNT and CDR2 YYREEE (reference sequence). CDR3 sequence: CASSLGGGRETQYF. Here the CDR3 DNA reads TGTGCCAGCAGCTTGGGGGGGGGCCGGGAGACCCAGTACTTC.

The V gene is TRBV2, the J gene TRBJ2-2, with D maybe TRBD1 (6 bases). This CDR3 has 18 residues. Germline CDR1 SNHLY, CDR2 FYNNEI. Trimming took off 7 bases at V and 0 bases at J, with 21 bases between the two ends. CDR3 sequence: CASNLAAGTPTNTGELFF. The CDR3 DNA follows: TGTGCCAGCAATTTAGCTGCCGGGACACCGACGAACACCGGGGAGCTGTTTTTT.

This chain links TRBV19 with TRBJ2-7; the D gene is possibly TRBD2 (8 bases). Germline values: CDR1 LNHDA, CDR2 SQIVND (reference sequence). With 6 bases removed from V and 3 bases from J, the gap between germline ends came to 21 bases. The CDR3 runs to 16 residues. The CDR3 here is CASRAPGQAGGYEQYF. DNA for the CDR3: TGTGCCAGTAGGGCCCCCGGACAGGCGGGGGGCTACGAGCAGTACTTC.

The chain employs TRBV5-4 and TRBJ1-2, with D uncertain. Looked up from germline, CDR1 is SGHNT and CDR2 is YYREEE (reference sequence). Trimming removed 0 bases at V and 2 bases at J, with 14 bases between. The CDR3 has 16 amino acids. CDR3 nucleotides: TGTGCCAGCAGCTTGGATACGGACTTACCAAACTATGGCTACACCTTC. Its translation: CASSLDTDLPNYGYTF.

The CDR3 coding sequence is TGTGCCAGCTCACCACCGAACTCCGGGACTAGCGGGGGGGGATACAATGAGCAGTTCTTC. This encodes CASSPPNSGTSGGGYNEQFF. V usage is TRBV18 and J usage is TRBJ2-1; 16 nucleotides line up with TRBD2. Germline loops: CDR1 KGHSH, CDR2 LQKENI. There are 20 residues in the CDR3. V was clipped by 0 bases and J by 4 bases; unmatched bases: 9.

The chain recombines TRBV3-1 (or the pseudogene TRBV3-2) with TRBJ1-6; TRBD1 might be the D (5 bases). The CDR3 is made up of 19 amino acids. The V end lost 4 bases, the J end lost 0 bases, and 19 bases lay between the germline ends. Per the germline V gene, CDR1 is LGHDT and CDR2 is YNNKEL (reference sequence). The CDR3 sequence: CASSRGRLGTSSYNSPLHF. The CDR3 DNA follows: TGTGCCAGCAGCCGTGGGAGGCTAGGGACGAGCTCCTATAATTCACCCCTCCACTTT.